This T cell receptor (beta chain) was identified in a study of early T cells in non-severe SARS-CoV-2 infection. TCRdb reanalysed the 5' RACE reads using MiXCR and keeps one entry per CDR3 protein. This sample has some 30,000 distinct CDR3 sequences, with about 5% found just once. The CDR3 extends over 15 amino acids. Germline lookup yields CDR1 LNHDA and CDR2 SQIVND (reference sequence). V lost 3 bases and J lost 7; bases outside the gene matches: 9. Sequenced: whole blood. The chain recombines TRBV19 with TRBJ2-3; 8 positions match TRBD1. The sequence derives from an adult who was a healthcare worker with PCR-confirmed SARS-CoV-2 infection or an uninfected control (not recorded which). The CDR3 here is CASSIGTGTRNTQYF. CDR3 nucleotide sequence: TGTGCCAGTAGTATCGGGACAGGCACACGAAATACGCAGTATTTT.